This paragraph covers one T cell receptor beta chain sequence. This record comes from a study of T cells in Graves' hyperthyroidism and ophthalmopathy. Trimming left V 4 bases short and J 4 bases short, with 16 bases between. Germline loops: CDR1 SGHTA, CDR2 FQGNSA. The CDR3 covers 15 residues. Amplification of TCR beta CDR3 regions used RNA as the template. During a first-round RT-PCR of the TCR CDR3, the HTBI primer set was used. TCRdb redid the calling of the multiplex PCR reads with MiXCR, one entry per CDR3 protein. The sample has around 610,000 distinct CDR3 sequences; about 15% are singletons. Isolation of PBMCs was performed on 8.5 to 10 ml fresh peripheral blood.

The sequenced sample was blood. The TCR sequence derives from a woman between 35 and 50 years old with Graves' ophthalmopathy. The J gene is TRBJ1-1, the V gene TRBV7-2; D is uncertain. In DNA, the CDR3 is TGTGCCAGCAGCTCGAGCCGGGCCCCGAGCACTGAAGCTTTCTTT. Protein: CASSSSRAPSTEAFF. Full variable domain (rest looked up from reference TRBV7-2 and TRBJ1-1): GAGVSQSPSNKVTEKGKDVELRCDPISGHTALYWYRQSLGQGLEFLIYFQGNSAPDKSGLPSDRFSAERTGGSVSTLTIQRTQQEDSAVYLCASSSSRAPSTEAFFGQGTRLTVV.